This T cell receptor beta chain is from a study of PD-1 blockade in mismatch repair-deficient tumors. Points from the study as a whole: Tumor-resident clones, often undetectable pretreatment in blood, expanded then contracted after pembrolizumab.

For this clone: Its cognate antigen is unknown. Other DNA sequences within the sample encode an identical CDR3.

This CDR3 is built from 11 residues. The germline V and J ends were trimmed by 3 bases and 4 bases, with 4 bases remaining between them. The V gene's germline CDR1 is MDHEN and CDR2 SYDVKM. The data were produced by immunoSEQ multiplex PCR, yet TCRdb's version contains in-frame clones alone and is incomplete. The table records some 84,000 clones, roughly 80% of them present only once. Sequences were derived from peripheral blood, sampled 12 weeks after starting pembrolizumab. This sequence was found in an adult with mismatch repair-deficient cancer. The chain is built from TRBV28 and TRBJ2-7; no clear D gene. CDR3 DNA sequence: TGTGCCAGCAGTTTGAATTACGAGCAGTACTTC. As protein: CASSLNYEQYF.